This T cell receptor (beta chain) originates from a study of T cell responses to AZD1222 COVID-19 vaccine. Findings and limits, study-wide: Reportedly, nearly half the spike-specific TCRs target unmutated variant regions. After the peak T cell response, and only then, were repertoires sampled.

The data were produced by immunoSEQ multiplex PCR, yet TCRdb's version contains in-frame clones alone and is incomplete. The repertoire includes some 120,000 clones, roughly 86% of them detected once, and less than 15% sits in the top ten. In the case of this clone: Its antigen is still unknown.

With V trimmed by 1 base and J by 5 bases, 5 bases remained unmatched. Germline V gene lookup returns CDR1 SGHTA and CDR2 FQGNSA. This CDR3 spans 16 amino acids. J is TRBJ1-2 and V is TRBV7-2; 12 bases line up with TRBD1. The sequences come from peripheral blood, collected on day 0 of AZD1222 vaccination. The receptor's source is an adult in good health. In DNA form, the CDR3 reads TGTGCCAGCAGCTTAGGGGGGACAGGGGGCGCTTATGGCTACACCTTC. As protein: CASSLGGTGGAYGYTF.